This TCR beta chain is from a study of cytomegalovirus exposure and HLA in healthy donors. This CDR3 has 15 amino acids. With 2 bases removed from V and 8 bases from J, the gap between germline ends came to 15 bases. Germline CDR1 is MNHEY and CDR2 is SMNVEV (reference sequence). In the PCR, 60 Vbeta and 13 Jbeta primers were used. Sequencing used immunoSEQ multiplex PCR; TCRdb keeps in-frame clones, though not all of them. The table includes some 130,000 clones, roughly three quarters detected once. Overall study results and limits: Researchers reported that a few CMV-associated chains were confirmed in vitro as CMV antigen-specific. The authors excluded some V segments, including TRBV6-2 and TRBV6-3, as indistinguishable. Common viral pathogens were later found to be apparently linked to several of the most significant clusters. Associated with cytomegalovirus, according to the listing, were 150 to 200 TCR beta chains.

Of note for this clone: Its antigen is not identified.

This clonotype originated in a man aged 40-50 years in good health and CMV-seronegative. V usage is TRBV27 and J usage is TRBJ1-4, with D perhaps TRBD1 (5 bases). The sample comprised PBMCs. CDR3 region: CASSLTGTWGEKLFF. The DNA of the CDR3 is TGTGCCAGCAGTTTAACCGGGACTTGGGGAGAAAAACTGTTTTTT.